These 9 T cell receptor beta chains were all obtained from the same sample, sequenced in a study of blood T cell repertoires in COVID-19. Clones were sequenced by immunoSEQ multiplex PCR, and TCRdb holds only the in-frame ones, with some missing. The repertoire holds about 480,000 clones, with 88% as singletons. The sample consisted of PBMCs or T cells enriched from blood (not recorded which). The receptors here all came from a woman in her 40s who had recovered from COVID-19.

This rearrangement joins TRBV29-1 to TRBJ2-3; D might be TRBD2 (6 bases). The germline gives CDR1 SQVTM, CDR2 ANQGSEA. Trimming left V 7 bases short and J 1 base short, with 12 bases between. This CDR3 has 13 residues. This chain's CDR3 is CSARDFRTDTQYF. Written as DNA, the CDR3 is TGCAGCGCTCGGGACTTCCGCACAGATACGCAGTATTTT.

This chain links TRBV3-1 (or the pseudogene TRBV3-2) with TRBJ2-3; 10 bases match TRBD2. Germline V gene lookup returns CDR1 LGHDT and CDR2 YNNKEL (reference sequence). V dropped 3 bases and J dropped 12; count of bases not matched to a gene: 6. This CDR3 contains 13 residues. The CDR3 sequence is CASSHTTSGIQYF. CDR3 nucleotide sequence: TGTGCCAGCAGCCACACAACTAGCGGGATCCAGTATTTT.

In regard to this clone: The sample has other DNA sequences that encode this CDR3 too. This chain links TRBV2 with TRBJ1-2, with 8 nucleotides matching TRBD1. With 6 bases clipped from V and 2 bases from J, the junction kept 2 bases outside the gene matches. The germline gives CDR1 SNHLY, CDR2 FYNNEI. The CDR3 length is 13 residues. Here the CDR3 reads CASSGTGNYGYTF. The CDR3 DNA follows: TGTGCCAGCAGCGGGACAGGCAACTATGGCTACACCTTC.

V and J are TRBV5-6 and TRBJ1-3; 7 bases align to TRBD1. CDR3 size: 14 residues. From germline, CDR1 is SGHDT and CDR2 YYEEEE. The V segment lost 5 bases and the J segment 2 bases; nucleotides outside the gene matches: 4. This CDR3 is CASRATGAGNTIYF. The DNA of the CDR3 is TGTGCCAGCAGAGCTACAGGGGCTGGAAACACCATATATTTT.

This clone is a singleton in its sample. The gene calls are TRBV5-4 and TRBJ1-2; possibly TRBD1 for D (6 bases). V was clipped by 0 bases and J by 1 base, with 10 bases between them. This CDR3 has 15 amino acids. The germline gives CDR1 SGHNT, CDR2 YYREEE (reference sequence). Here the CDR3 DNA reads TGTGCCAGCAGCTTGGCCGGGACATTTAACTATGGCTACACCTTC. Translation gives CASSLAGTFNYGYTF.

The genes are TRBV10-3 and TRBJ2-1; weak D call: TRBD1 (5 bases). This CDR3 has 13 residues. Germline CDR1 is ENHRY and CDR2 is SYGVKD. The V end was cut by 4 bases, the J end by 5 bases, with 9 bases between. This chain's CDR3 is CAISGTTNNEQFF. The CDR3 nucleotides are TGTGCCATCAGTGGGACAACGAACAATGAGCAGTTCTTC.

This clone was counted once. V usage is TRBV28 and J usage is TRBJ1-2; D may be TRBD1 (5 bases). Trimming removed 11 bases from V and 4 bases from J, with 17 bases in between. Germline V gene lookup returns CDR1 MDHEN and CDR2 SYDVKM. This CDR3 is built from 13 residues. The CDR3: CAGGGDLGYGYTF. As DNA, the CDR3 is TGTGCCGGAGGAGGGGATCTTGGCTATGGCTACACCTTC.

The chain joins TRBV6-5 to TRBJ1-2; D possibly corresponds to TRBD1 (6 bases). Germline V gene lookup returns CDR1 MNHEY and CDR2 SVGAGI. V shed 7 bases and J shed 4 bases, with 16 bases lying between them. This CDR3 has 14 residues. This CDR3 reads CASTFRGGSYGYTF. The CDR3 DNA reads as TGTGCCAGCACCTTCAGAGGGGGTTCCTATGGCTACACCTTC.

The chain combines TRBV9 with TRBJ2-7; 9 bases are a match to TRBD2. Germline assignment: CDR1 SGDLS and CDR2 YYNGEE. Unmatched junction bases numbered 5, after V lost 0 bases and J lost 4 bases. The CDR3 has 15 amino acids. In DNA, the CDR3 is TGTGCCAGCAGCGTAGATGGTAGCGGGAGTTACGAGCAGTACTTC. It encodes CASSVDGSGSYEQYF. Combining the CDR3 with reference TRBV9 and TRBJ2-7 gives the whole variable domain DSGVTQTPKHLITATGQRVTLRCSPRSGDLSVYWYQQSLDQGLQFLIQYYNGEERAKGNILERFSAQQFPDLHSELNLSSLELGDSALYFCASSVDGSGSYEQYFGPGTRLTVT.